Each of the 29 T cell receptor beta chains below was sequenced from the same sample in a study of CD8+ T cells in alopecia areata. cDNA prepared by RNA extraction and subsequent reverse transcription served as the template for sequencing. Profiled with immunoSEQ multiplex PCR; TCRdb holds only in-frame clones, not every one. Among roughly 60,000 clones, under 60% were seen once, and the ten largest hold around 21%. Indicated treatment: oral pan-JAK inhibitor, 5-10 mg twice daily. The sample consisted of CD8+ T cells sorted from blood, taken around week 37, from a patient treated with tofacitinib. The receptors shown here come from a human donor with alopecia areata.

This clone was seen more than once but under ten times. The chain uses TRBV27 and TRBJ2-7; D perhaps matches TRBD2 (5 bases). The CDR3 has 14 amino acids. Germline lookup yields CDR1 MNHEY and CDR2 SMNVEV (reference sequence). Trimming cost V 3 bases and J 0 bases, with 9 bases left between them. The CDR3 DNA sequence: TGTGCCAGCAGTTTCGGGGTAGGCTCCTACGAGCAGTACTTC. This encodes CASSFGVGSYEQYF.

This rearrangement joins TRBV4-1 to TRBJ2-4, with D tentatively TRBD1 or TRBD2 (5 bases each). Deletions cut 1 base from V and 8 bases from J, with 15 bases between. Germline lookup yields CDR1 MGHRA and CDR2 YSYEKL. The CDR3 length is 15 residues. The CDR3 nucleotides are TGCGCCAGCAGCCAAGCTACCAGGGAGAGAGACATTCAGTACTTC. Translated, it gives CASSQATRERDIQYF.

The genes are TRBV7-8 and TRBJ2-7; 9 positions match TRBD1. The J segment lost 3 bases and the V segment lost 6 bases, leaving 9 bases of the junction unmatched. The CDR3 contains 15 residues. Germline assignment: CDR1 SGHVS and CDR2 FQNEAQ. CDR3 protein: CASRSSGTGRYEQYF. In DNA, the CDR3 is TGTGCCAGCAGGAGCTCCGGGACAGGGCGCTACGAGCAGTACTTC.

The chain joins TRBV28 to TRBJ1-1; D gene unclear. V was cut by 3 bases and J by 4 bases, with 9 bases left in between. The CDR3 is 13 residues long. Germline values: CDR1 MDHEN, CDR2 SYDVKM. For the CDR3, the DNA is TGTGCCAGCAGTTTGGCCAGGTTCACTGAAGCTTTCTTT. The encoded protein is CASSLARFTEAFF.

This chain joins TRBV4-2 and TRBJ2-7; perhaps TRBD1 as D (6 bases). Looked up from germline, CDR1 is LGHNA and CDR2 is YNFKEQ. The CDR3 totals 14 residues. V lost 3 bases to trimming and J lost 6 bases, with 15 bases between them. CDR3 DNA sequence: TGTGCCAGCAGCCAGCTGACAGGTTGGGGCGAGCAGTACTTC. It codes for CASSQLTGWGEQYF.

CDR3 nucleotide sequence: TGTGCCAGCAGCTTCACCGGAAGCTCCTACGAGCAGTACTTC. It encodes CASSFTGSSYEQYF. This chain uses TRBV7-9 with TRBJ2-7, with no clear D. V lost 3 bases and J lost 0, with 9 bases in between. The CDR3 consists of 14 residues. Germline loops: CDR1 SEHNR, CDR2 FQNEAQ (reference sequence).

The chain joins TRBV9 to TRBJ2-6, with D unresolved. V gave up 3 bases and J gave up 2 bases, with 6 bases separating them. CDR1 is SGDLS, CDR2 YYNGEE, per germline. The CDR3 is 14 residues long. CDR3 region: CASSGYAGANVLTF. The CDR3 nucleotides are TGTGCCAGCAGCGGATATGCTGGGGCCAACGTCCTGACTTTC.

In this sample, this clone turned up a few times. The chain recombines TRBV30 with TRBJ1-5; perhaps TRBD1 as D (5 bases). Germline CDR1 and CDR2: GTSNPN and SVGIG (reference sequence). V was clipped by 0 bases and J by 1 base, with 7 bases between them. The CDR3 totals 14 residues. The CDR3 nucleotides read TGTGCCTGGAGTGTGACAGTCAGCAATCAGCCCCAGCATTTT. This codes for CAWSVTVSNQPQHF.

This chain connects TRBV20-1 to TRBJ2-1, with D possibly matching TRBD1 (5 bases). With 6 bases removed from V and 9 bases from J, the gap between germline ends came to 12 bases. Germline assignment: CDR1 DFQATT and CDR2 SNEGSKA (reference sequence). CDR3 length: 11 residues. CDR3 in DNA: TGCAGTGCCCCAGGGTCCGGTGAGCAGTTCTTC. This gives the protein CSAPGSGEQFF.

The rearrangement joins TRBV28 to TRBJ2-7; no reliable D call. The V end was cut by 3 bases, the J end by 3 bases, with 12 bases between. In germline, CDR1 is MDHEN, CDR2 SYDVKM. The CDR3 totals 14 residues. Here the CDR3 DNA reads TGTGCCAGCAGTTTCGGTGGGATTAACTACGAGCAGTACTTC. Amino acids: CASSFGGINYEQYF.

This clone was detected only a few times. The chain carries TRBV6-6 and TRBJ2-2; maybe TRBD2 (7 bases). CDR1 is MNHNY and CDR2 is SVGAGI in the germline V gene (reference sequence). CDR3 length equals 15 residues. CDR3 amino acids: CATRTRGTYTGELFF. CDR3 DNA: TGTGCGACTCGGACTAGGGGGACTTACACCGGGGAGCTGTTTTTT.

This chain connects TRBV29-1 to TRBJ1-2, with D tentatively TRBD1 (5 bases). The germline gives CDR1 SQVTM, CDR2 ANQGSEA. This CDR3 contains 13 residues. V dropped 5 bases and J dropped 4 bases, with 14 bases sitting between them. CDR3 region: CSVPGGGSYGYTF. DNA of the CDR3: TGCAGCGTTCCCGGGGGAGGGAGCTATGGCTACACCTTC.

The gene calls are TRBV2 and TRBJ2-1, with 7 positions matching TRBD2. CDR3 length equals 15 residues. Germline values: CDR1 SNHLY, CDR2 FYNNEI. J lost 3 bases, V lost 4 bases, and 6 bases had no gene match. The chain's CDR3 is CASSGAGVIYNEQFF. CDR3 bases: TGTGCCAGCAGTGGGGCGGGAGTAATCTACAATGAGCAGTTCTTC.

Turning to this clone: This likely stems from a read error, as it lies one base from a far larger clone. The CDR3 here is CASSAEFNEQYF. CDR3 DNA sequence: TGTGCCAGCAGTGCAGAATTCAATGAGCAGTACTTC. V usage is TRBV2 and J usage is TRBJ2-7, with no clear D. Trimming shortened V by 4 bases and J by 7 bases, and 11 bases separated the two germline ends. Germline V gene sequence: CDR1 SNHLY, CDR2 FYNNEI. This CDR3 spans 12 amino acids.

The V gene is TRBV15, the J gene TRBJ2-2; D possibly matches TRBD1 or TRBD2 (6 bases each). Trimming shortened V by 5 bases and J by 0 bases, and 16 bases separated the two germline ends. CDR3 length equals 17 residues. Germline V gives CDR1 LNHNV, CDR2 YYDKDF (reference sequence). The CDR3: CATSPSGAASNTGELFF. CDR3 coding DNA: TGTGCCACCAGCCCCTCGGGGGCGGCGTCGAACACCGGGGAGCTGTTTTTT.

V usage is TRBV29-1 and J usage is TRBJ2-7; 7 nucleotides match TRBD2. The CDR3 has 13 amino acids. J gave up 2 bases and V 3 bases, and 4 bases lay outside the gene matches. Germline V CDR1 and CDR2: SQVTM, ANQGSEA. CDR3 in DNA: TGCAGCGTTGAGGCCGGGAGGCCCTACGAGCAGTACTTC. This sequence encodes CSVEAGRPYEQYF.

This clone was counted between two and nine times. The rearrangement joins TRBV11-2 to TRBJ2-5; tentatively, D is TRBD2 (6 bases). The ends were cut back, 2 bases at V and 4 bases at J, with 11 bases in the middle. The CDR3 has 14 amino acids. Germline-derived CDR1 and CDR2 are SGHAT and FQNNGV. The CDR3 DNA is TGTGCCAGCAGCTTAAGAGGCGGGGCAGAGACCCAGTACTTC. This translates into CASSLRGGAETQYF.

The chain links TRBV25-1 to TRBJ1-1; D is unresolved. V lost 6 bases, J lost 2 bases, and 7 bases lay in between. CDR3 length: 12 amino acids. CDR1 is MGHDK and CDR2 is SYGVNS in the germline V gene. The CDR3 is CASSQTNTEAFF. The CDR3, as DNA: TGTGCCAGCAGCCAAACAAACACTGAAGCTTTCTTT.

There are a few counts of this clone. This chain joins TRBV27 and TRBJ1-5; no firm D call. The CDR3 length is 13 residues. Trimming removed 3 bases at V and 7 bases at J, with 10 bases between. Germline V gives CDR1 MNHEY, CDR2 SMNVEV (reference sequence). Here the CDR3 reads CASSFTWVQPQHF. CDR3 coding DNA: TGTGCCAGCAGTTTTACGTGGGTGCAGCCCCAGCATTTT.

V is TRBV5-1 and J is TRBJ2-2; D is unclear. Trimming took 0 bases from V and 3 from J, leaving 9 bases between them. The germline V gene has CDR1 SGHRS and CDR2 YFSETQ. The CDR3 has 15 amino acids. For the CDR3, the DNA is TGCGCCAGCAGCTTGGAGGGTTTCGACACCGGGGAGCTGTTTTTT. Translated: CASSLEGFDTGELFF. The variable domain in full, completed from reference TRBV5-1 and TRBJ2-2, reads KAGVTQTPRYLIKTRGQQVTLSCSPISGHRSVSWYQQTPGQGLQFLFEYFSETQRNKGNFPGRFSGRQFSNSRSEMNVSTLELGDSALYLCASSLEGFDTGELFFGEGSRLTVL.

The chain combines TRBV27 with TRBJ2-5; 10 bases match TRBD2. V lost 5 bases, J lost 6 bases, and 9 bases stayed unmatched. Germline assignment: CDR1 MNHEY and CDR2 SMNVEV (reference sequence). CDR3 length: 15 residues. The CDR3 is CASSNEREGLKTQYF. In DNA form, the CDR3 reads TGTGCCAGCAGTAACGAGCGGGAGGGCCTAAAGACCCAGTACTTC.

The chain carries TRBV13 and TRBJ1-1; D is possibly TRBD1 (5 bases). Germline V CDR1 and CDR2: PRHDT, FYEKMQ (reference sequence). The CDR3 length is 13 residues. V lost 7 bases and J 5 bases, leaving 14 bases between the germline ends. The CDR3, as DNA: TGTGCCAGCACCCAGGGCGATTCTACTGAAGCTTTCTTT. Translated, it gives CASTQGDSTEAFF.

Only a few counts were recorded for this clone. The chain couples TRBV6-5 to TRBJ2-5, with 7 bases lining up with TRBD2. Germline V lookup: CDR1 MNHEY, CDR2 SVGAGI. The CDR3 is 12 residues long. Trimming at V came to 7 bases and at J to 5 bases, leaving 4 bases not matched to a gene. CDR3 amino acids: CASTTAGETQYF. The CDR3 nucleotides are TGTGCCAGCACTACAGCGGGGGAGACCCAGTACTTC.

This rearrangement joins TRBV9 to TRBJ2-1, with 10 positions matching TRBD2. The germline V gene encodes CDR1 SGDLS and CDR2 YYNGEE. This CDR3 has 15 residues. With 4 bases clipped from V and 3 bases from J, the junction kept 4 bases outside the gene matches. This CDR3 reads CASSPPSGGYNEQFF. DNA for the CDR3: TGTGCCAGCAGCCCCCCTAGCGGGGGCTACAATGAGCAGTTCTTC. Complete variable domain (other parts from reference TRBV9 and TRBJ2-1): DSGVTQTPKHLITATGQRVTLRCSPRSGDLSVYWYQQSLDQGLQFLIQYYNGEERAKGNILERFSAQQFPDLHSELNLSSLELGDSALYFCASSPPSGGYNEQFFGPGTRLTVL.

The chain employs TRBV25-1 and TRBJ1-1; weak D call: TRBD1 (5 bases). Germline V lookup: CDR1 MGHDK, CDR2 SYGVNS. This CDR3 comprises 13 residues. Trimming left V 7 bases short and J 6 bases short, with 15 bases between. The CDR3 DNA sequence: TGTGCCAGCATCCTCACGGGGGGAGCTGAAGCTTTCTTT. Protein product: CASILTGGAEAFF.

The chain has TRBV6-5 and TRBJ1-5; D perhaps matches TRBD1 (5 bases). The CDR3 totals 12 residues. Per germline, CDR1 MNHEY and CDR2 SVGAGI. The V gene lost 5 bases and the J gene lost 9 bases, with 11 bases spanning the gap. As DNA, the CDR3 is TGTGCCAGCAGTCTGGACACAACGCCCCAGCATTTT. Its protein product is CASSLDTTPQHF.

This clone was observed a single time. The chain employs TRBV27 and TRBJ2-7, with D possibly matching TRBD2 (5 bases). Per germline, CDR1 MNHEY and CDR2 SMNVEV (reference sequence). V dropped 7 bases and J dropped 4 bases, with 17 bases sitting between them. The length of the CDR3 is 14 residues. CDR3 sequence: CASTPRGSKYEQYF. As DNA, the CDR3 is TGTGCCAGCACCCCCCGGGGATCCAAGTACGAGCAGTACTTC.

V usage is TRBV29-1 and J usage is TRBJ2-7; D unclear. V lost 3 bases, J lost 2 bases, and 11 bases lay in between. The germline V gene encodes CDR1 SQVTM and CDR2 ANQGSEA. CDR3 length: 13 amino acids. The CDR3 sequence is CSVEKGTPYEQYF. CDR3 DNA: TGCAGCGTTGAGAAAGGAACGCCCTACGAGCAGTACTTC.

The gene calls are TRBV25-1 and TRBJ2-3, with TRBD1 matching over 9 bases. Germline-derived CDR1 and CDR2 are MGHDK and SYGVNS. The CDR3 sequence is 15 residues long. V lost 3 bases and J lost 8; bases outside the gene matches: 9. The CDR3 bases are TGTGCCAGCAGTGAGGGGGACAGGGAAAGTGCTACGCAGTATTTT. Its protein product is CASSEGDRESATQYF.